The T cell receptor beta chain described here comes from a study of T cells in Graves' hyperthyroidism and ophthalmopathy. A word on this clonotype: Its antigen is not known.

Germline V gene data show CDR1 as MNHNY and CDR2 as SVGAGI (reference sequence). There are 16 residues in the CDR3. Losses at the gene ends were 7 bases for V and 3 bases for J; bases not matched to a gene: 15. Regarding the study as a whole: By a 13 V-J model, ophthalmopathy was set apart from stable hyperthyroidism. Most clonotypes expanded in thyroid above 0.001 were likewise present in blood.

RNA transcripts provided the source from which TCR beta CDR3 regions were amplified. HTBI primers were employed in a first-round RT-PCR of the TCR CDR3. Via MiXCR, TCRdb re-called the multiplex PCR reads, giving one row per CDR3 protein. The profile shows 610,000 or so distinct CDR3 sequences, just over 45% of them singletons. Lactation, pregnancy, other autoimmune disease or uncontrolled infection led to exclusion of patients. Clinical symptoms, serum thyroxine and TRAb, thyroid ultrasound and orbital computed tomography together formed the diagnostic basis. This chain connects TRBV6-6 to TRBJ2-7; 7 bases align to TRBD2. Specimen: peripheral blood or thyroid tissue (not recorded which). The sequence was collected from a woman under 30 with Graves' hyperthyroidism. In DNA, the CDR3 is TGTGCCAGCAAAAAAGGATCGAGCGGGGTGGACTACGAGCAGTACTTC. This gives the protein CASKKGSSGVDYEQYF.